The clone carrying this T cell receptor (beta chain) was detected only once. Looked up from germline, CDR1 is KGHDR and CDR2 is SFDVKD. Trimming left V 5 bases short and J 2 bases short, with 12 bases between. CDR3 size: 15 residues. From genomic DNA, two-round multiplex PCR was used to amplify TCR beta CDR3. The use of primers specific to each TRBV and TRBJ gene characterized first-round PCR. TCRdb called the multiplex PCR reads again in MiXCR, with one record for every CDR3 protein. The table lists some 34,000 distinct CDR3 sequences, nearly 35% of them singletons. The data stem from a study of prognosis after radiotherapy for stage I lung cancer.

The chain uses TRBV24-1 and TRBJ1-5; D is perhaps TRBD1 (5 bases). This material consisted of PBMCs, taken before or after stereotactic body radiation therapy (not recorded which). The receptor was derived from a donor over 45 with non-small cell lung cancer. CDR3: CATSGGQGRNQPQHF. The CDR3 region has the DNA TGTGCCACCAGTGGCGGCCAGGGACGCAATCAGCCCCAGCATTTT.